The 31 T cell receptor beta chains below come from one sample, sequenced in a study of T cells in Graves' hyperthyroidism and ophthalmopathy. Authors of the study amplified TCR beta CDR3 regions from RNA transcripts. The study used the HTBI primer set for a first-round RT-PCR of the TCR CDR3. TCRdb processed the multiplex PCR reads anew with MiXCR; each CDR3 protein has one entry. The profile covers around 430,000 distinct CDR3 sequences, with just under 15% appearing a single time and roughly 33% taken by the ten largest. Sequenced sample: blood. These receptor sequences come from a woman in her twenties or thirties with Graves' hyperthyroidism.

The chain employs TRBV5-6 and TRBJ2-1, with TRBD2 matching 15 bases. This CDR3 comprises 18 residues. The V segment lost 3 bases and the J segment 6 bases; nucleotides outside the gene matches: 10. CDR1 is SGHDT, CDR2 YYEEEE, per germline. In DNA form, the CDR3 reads TGTGCCAGCAGCTCGGGACAGGGGGGACTAGCGGGAGGCAATGAGCAGTTCTTC. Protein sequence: CASSSGQGGLAGGNEQFF.

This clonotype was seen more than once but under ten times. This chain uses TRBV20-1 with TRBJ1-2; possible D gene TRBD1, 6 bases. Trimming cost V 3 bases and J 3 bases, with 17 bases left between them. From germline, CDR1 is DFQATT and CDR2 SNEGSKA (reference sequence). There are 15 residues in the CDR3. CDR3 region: CSASRGAGWDYGYTF. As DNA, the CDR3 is TGCAGTGCTAGTCGGGGGGCAGGGTGGGACTATGGCTACACCTTC.

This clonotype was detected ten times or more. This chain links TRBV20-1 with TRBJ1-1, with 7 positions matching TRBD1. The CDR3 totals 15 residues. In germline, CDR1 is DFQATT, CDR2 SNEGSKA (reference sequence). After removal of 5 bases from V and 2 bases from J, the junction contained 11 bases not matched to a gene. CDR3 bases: TGCAGTGCTCTAAAGACAGGGAAGGGAAACACTGAAGCTTTCTTT. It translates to CSALKTGKGNTEAFF.

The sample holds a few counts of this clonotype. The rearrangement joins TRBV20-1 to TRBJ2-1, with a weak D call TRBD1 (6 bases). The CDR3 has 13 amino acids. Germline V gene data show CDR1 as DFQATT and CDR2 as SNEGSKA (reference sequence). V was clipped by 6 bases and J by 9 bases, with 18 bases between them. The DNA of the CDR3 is TGCAGTGCCCGGGCCAGGGGACGAAGTGAGCAGTTCTTC. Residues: CSARARGRSEQFF.

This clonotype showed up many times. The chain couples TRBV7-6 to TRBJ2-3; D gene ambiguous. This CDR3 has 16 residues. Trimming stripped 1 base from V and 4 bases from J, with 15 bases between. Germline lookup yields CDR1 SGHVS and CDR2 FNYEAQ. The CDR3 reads CASSLEEWSVADTQYF. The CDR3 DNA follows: TGTGCCAGCAGCTTAGAAGAATGGAGTGTAGCAGATACGCAGTATTTT.

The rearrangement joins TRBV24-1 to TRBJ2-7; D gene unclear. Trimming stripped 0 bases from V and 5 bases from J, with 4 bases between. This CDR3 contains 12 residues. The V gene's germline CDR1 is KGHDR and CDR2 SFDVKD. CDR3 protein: CATSDLTDEQYF. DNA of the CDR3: TGTGCCACCAGTGATTTGACGGACGAGCAGTACTTC.

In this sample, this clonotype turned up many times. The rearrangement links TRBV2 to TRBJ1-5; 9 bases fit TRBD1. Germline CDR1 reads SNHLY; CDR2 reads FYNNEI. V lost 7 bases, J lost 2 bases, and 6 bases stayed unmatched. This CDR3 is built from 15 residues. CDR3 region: CASNPQGAGNQPQHF. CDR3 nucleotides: TGTGCCAGCAATCCACAGGGGGCAGGCAATCAGCCCCAGCATTTT.

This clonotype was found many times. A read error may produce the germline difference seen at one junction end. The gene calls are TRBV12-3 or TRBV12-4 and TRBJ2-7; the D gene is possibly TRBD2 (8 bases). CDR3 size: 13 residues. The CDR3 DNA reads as TGTGCCAGCAGCCCAGGGGGGGTAGCGGGAAAACACTTC. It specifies CASSPGGVAGKHF.

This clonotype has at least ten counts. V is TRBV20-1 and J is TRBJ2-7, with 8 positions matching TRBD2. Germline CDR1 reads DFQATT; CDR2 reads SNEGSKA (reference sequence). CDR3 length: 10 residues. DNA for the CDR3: TGCTCCTACGGGGGGGCCGAGCAGTACTTC. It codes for CSYGGAEQYF.

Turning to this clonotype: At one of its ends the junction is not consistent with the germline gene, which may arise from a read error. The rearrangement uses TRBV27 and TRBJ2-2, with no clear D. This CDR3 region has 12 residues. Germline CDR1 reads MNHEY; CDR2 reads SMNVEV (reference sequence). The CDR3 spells CASSTNNGELFF. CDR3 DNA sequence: TGTGCCAGCAGTACGAACAACGGGGAGCTGTTTTTT.

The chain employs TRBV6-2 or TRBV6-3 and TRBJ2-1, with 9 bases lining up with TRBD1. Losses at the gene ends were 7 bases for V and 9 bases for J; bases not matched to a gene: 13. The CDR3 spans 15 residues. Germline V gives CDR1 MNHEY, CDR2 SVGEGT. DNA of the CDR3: TGTGCCAGCACCCAGGATGGGACAGGGTACTCTGAGCAGTTCTTC. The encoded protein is CASTQDGTGYSEQFF.

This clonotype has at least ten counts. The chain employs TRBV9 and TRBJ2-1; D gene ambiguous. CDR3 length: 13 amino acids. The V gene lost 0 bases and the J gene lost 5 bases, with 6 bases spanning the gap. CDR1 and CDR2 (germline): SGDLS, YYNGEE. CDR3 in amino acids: CASSVAPDNEQFF. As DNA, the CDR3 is TGTGCCAGCAGCGTAGCCCCTGACAATGAGCAGTTCTTC.

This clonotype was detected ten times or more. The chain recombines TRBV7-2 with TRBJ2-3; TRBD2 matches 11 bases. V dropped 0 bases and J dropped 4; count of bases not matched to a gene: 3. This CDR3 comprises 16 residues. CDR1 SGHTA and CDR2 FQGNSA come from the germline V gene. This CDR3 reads CASSLARLAGSDTQYF. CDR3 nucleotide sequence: TGTGCCAGCAGCTTAGCGCGACTAGCGGGATCAGATACGCAGTATTTT.

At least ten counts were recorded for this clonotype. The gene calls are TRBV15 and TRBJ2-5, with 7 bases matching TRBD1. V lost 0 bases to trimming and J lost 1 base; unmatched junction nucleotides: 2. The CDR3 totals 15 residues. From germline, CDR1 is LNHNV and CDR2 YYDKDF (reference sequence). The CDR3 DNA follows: TGTGCCACCAGCAGAGACCAGGGGGTCCAAGAGACCCAGTACTTC. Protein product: CATSRDQGVQETQYF.

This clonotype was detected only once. Written as DNA, the CDR3 is TGTGCCAGCAGTTCAGACGGTCTTGGCACTGAAGCTTTCTTT. Translated, it gives CASSSDGLGTEAFF. The chain is built from TRBV2 and TRBJ1-1; D gene uncertain. The germline gives CDR1 SNHLY, CDR2 FYNNEI. The CDR3 extends over 14 amino acids. V shed 5 bases and J shed 4 bases, with 14 bases lying between them.

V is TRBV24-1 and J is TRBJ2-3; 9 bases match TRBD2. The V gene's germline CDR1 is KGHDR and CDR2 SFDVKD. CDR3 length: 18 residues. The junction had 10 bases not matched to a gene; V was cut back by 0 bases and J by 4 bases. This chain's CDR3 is CATSDLAGGPSRADTQYF. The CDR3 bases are TGTGCCACCAGTGATTTGGCGGGAGGGCCTAGTCGCGCAGATACGCAGTATTTT.

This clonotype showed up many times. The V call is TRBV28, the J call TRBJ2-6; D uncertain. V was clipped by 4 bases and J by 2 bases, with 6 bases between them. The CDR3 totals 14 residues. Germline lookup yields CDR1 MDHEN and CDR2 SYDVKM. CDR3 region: CASSSQTGANVLTF. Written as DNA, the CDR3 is TGTGCCAGCAGTTCCCAAACTGGGGCCAACGTCCTGACTTTC.

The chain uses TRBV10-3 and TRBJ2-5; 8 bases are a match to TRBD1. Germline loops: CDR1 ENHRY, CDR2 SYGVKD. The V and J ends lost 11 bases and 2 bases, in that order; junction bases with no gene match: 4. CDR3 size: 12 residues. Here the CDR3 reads CASGQGQETQYF. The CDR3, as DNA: TGTGCCTCCGGACAGGGACAAGAGACCCAGTACTTC.

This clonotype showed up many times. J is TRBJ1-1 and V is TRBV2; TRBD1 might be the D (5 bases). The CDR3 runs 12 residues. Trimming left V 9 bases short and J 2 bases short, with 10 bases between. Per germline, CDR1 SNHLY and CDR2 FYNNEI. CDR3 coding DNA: TGTGCCAGGGGGACGGGTAACACTGAAGCTTTCTTT. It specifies CARGTGNTEAFF.

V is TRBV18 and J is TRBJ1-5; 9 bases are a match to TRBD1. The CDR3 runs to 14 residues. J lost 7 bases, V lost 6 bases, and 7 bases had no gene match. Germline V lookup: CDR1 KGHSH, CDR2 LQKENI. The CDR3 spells CASSEGQGKQPQHF. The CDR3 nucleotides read TGTGCCAGCTCGGAGGGACAGGGTAAGCAGCCCCAGCATTTT.

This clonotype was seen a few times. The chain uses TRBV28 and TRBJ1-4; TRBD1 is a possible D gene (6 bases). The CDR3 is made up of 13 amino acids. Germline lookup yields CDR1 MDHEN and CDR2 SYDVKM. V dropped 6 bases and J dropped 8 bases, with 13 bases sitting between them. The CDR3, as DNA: TGTGCCAGCAGGGCAGGGGCGGAGGAAAAACTGTTTTTT. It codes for CASRAGAEEKLFF.

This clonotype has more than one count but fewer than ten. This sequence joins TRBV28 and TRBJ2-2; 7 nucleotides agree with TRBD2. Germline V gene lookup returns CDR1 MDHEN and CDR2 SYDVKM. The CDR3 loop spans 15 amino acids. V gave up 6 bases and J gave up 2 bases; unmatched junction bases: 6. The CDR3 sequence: CASRMTSSNTGELFF. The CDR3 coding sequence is TGTGCCAGCAGGATGACTAGCTCAAACACCGGGGAGCTGTTTTTT.

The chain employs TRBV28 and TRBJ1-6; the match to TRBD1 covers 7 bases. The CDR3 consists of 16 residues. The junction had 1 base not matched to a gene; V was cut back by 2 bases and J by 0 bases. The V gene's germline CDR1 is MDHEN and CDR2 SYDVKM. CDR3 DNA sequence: TGTGCCAGCAGTTTAACAGGGGACTCCTATAATTCACCCCTCCACTTT. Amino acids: CASSLTGDSYNSPLHF.

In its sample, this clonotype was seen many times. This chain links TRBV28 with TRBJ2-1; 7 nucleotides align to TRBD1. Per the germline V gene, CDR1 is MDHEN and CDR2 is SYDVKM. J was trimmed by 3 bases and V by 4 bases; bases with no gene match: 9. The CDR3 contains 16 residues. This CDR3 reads CASSYPTTGNYNEQFF. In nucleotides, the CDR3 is TGTGCCAGCAGTTACCCGACGACAGGGAACTACAATGAGCAGTTCTTC.

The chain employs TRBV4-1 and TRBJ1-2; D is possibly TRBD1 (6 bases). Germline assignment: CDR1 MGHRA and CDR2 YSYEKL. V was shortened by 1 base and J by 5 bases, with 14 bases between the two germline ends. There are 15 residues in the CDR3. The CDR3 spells CASSQGQGTLYGYTF. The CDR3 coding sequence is TGCGCCAGCAGCCAAGGGCAGGGGACCCTTTATGGCTACACCTTC.

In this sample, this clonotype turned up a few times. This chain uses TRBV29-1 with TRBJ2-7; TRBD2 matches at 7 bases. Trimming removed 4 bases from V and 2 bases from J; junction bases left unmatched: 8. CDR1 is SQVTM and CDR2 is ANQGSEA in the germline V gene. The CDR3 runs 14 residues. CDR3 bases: TGCAGCGTTGGGGCCACGGGAGGTACCTACGAGCAGTACTTC. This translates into CSVGATGGTYEQYF.

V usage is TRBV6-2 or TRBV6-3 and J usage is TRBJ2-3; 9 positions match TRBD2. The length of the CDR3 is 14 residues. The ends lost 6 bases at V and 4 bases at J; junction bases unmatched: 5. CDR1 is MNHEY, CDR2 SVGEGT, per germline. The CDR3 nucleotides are TGTGCCAGCAGATCTGTAGCGGGGGCAGATACGCAGTATTTT. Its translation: CASRSVAGADTQYF.

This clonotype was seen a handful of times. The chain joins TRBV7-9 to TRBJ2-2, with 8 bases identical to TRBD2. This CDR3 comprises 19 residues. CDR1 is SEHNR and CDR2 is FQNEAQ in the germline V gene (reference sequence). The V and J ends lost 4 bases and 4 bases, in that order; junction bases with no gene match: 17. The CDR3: CASSSTLRGLAGSTGELFF. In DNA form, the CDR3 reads TGTGCCAGCAGCTCGACCCTCCGGGGTTTAGCGGGGAGCACCGGGGAGCTGTTTTTT.

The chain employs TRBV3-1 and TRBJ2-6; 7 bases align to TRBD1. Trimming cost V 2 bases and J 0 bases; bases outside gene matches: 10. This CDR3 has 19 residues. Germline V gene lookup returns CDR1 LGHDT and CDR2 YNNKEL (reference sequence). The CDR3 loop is CASSQLGGARTSGANVLTF. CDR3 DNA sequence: TGTGCCAGCAGCCAACTAGGGGGCGCAAGAACCTCTGGGGCCAACGTCCTGACTTTC.

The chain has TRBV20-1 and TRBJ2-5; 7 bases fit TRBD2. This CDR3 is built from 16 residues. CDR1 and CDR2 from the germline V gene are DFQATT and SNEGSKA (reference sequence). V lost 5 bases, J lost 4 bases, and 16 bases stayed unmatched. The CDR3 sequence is CSAGGDSGRGLETQYF. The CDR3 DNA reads TGCAGTGCTGGAGGGGATAGCGGGCGGGGCTTAGAGACCCAGTACTTC.

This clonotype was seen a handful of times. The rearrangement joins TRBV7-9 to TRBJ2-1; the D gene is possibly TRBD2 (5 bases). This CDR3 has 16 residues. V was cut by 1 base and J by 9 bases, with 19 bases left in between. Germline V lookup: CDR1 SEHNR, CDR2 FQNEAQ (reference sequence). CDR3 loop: CASSLGYRRSLGEQFF. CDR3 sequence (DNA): TGTGCCAGCAGCTTAGGGTATCGGAGGTCCTTAGGTGAGCAGTTCTTC.